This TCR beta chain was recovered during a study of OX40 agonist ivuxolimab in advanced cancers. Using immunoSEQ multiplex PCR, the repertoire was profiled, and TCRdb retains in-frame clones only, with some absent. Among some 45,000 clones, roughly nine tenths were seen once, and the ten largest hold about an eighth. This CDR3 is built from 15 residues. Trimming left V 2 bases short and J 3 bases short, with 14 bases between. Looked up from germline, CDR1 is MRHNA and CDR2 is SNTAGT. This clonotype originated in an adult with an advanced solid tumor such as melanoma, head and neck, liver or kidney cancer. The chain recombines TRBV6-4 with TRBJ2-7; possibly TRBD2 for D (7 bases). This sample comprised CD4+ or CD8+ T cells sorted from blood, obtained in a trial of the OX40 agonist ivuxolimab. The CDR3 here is CASSDEGGEDYEQYF. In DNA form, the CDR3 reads TGTGCCAGCAGTGACGAAGGGGGGGAGGACTACGAGCAGTACTTC.